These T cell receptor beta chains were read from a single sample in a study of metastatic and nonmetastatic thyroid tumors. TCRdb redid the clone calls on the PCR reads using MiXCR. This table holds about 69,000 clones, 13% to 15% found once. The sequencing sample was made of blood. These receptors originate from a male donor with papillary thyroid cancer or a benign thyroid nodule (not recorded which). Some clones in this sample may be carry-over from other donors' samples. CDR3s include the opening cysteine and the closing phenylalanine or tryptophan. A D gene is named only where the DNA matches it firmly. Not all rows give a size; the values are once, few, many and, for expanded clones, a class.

TGTGCCAGCAGCTTTACCGGGACAGGGGGAACAGATACGCAGTATTTT	CASSFTGTGGTDTQYF	TRBJ2-3	many	TRBV7-2	TRBD1
TGTGCCATCATTGAGAAGCTAGCGGGAGTCAACATCACAGATACGCAGTATTTT	CAIIEKLAGVNITDTQYF	TRBJ2-3	NA	TRBV10-3	TRBD2
TGTGCCATCACCGGACTCACTGGTGGCTACACCTTC	CAITGLTGGYTF	TRBJ1-2	many	TRBV10-3	NA
TGCGCCAGCAGCCAAGATCGGTCGACAGGCTACGAGCAGTACTTC	CASSQDRSTGYEQYF	TRBJ2-7	many	TRBV4-1	NA
TGTGCCACCAGCAGAGAGGGTGGCGCCCAATATCAGCCCCAGCATTTT	CATSREGGAQYQPQHF	TRBJ1-5	few	TRBV15	NA
TGTGCCAGCACTCCGGGAGTAACACTTGAAGCTTTCTTT	CASTPGVTLEAFF	TRBJ1-1	many	TRBV6-1	NA
TGTGCCAGCAGCTTAATTAGCACAGGGGAGCTGTTTTTT	CASSLISTGELFF	TRBJ2-2	NA	TRBV7-3	NA
TGTGCCAGTAGTATGCCGGGAGCCTCCTACGAGCAGTACTTC	CASSMPGASYEQYF	TRBJ2-7	many	TRBV19	NA
TGTGCCAGCAGCTTAGGCCTTGGGATCATGAACACTGAAGCTTTCTTT	CASSLGLGIMNTEAFF	TRBJ1-1	many	TRBV13	NA
TGTGCCAGTAGTATATCCGCATGGGGGTCTAGCTCCTACAATGAGCAGTTCTTC	CASSISAWGSSSYNEQFF	TRBJ2-1	many	TRBV19	NA
TGCGCCAGCAGCCAGACCATCTCCGGGACAGGGGTATATGAGCAGTTCTTC	CASSQTISGTGVYEQFF	TRBJ2-1	many	TRBV4-1	TRBD1
TGCAGCGTCAAGGGGGTAGGGGTTGGTGGCTACACCTTC	CSVKGVGVGGYTF	TRBJ1-2	many	TRBV29-1	NA
TGTGCCTGCCGACAGGGGTCTAATTCACCCCTCCACTTT	CACRQGSNSPLHF	TRBJ1-6	NA	TRBV30	TRBD1
TGTGCCAGCACCGGGCAGGAGGGAGGAAGAGCTTTCTTT	CASTGQEGGRAFF	TRBJ1-1	many	TRBV6-1	NA
TGTGCCAGCAGTTCCCGGGACGGCGGCGGGGAGCTGTTTTTT	CASSSRDGGGELFF	TRBJ2-2	many	TRBV6-1	NA
TGTGCCAGCAGTTGGCGGCGGGAGGGTTGCGATCAGTACTTC	CASSWRREGCDQYF	TRBJ2-7	NA	TRBV27	TRBD2
TGTGCCATAAGTGACAGGGTCGGCAATCAGCCCCAGCATTTT	CAISDRVGNQPQHF	TRBJ1-5	many	TRBV10-3	TRBD1
TGTGCCAGCAGTGAAGCGCGACATAATTCACCCCTCCACTTT	CASSEARHNSPLHF	TRBJ1-6	few	TRBV6-1	NA
TGTGCCAGCACCCCAAATTCTTTCTTT	CASTPNSFF	TRBJ1-1	NA	TRBV27	NA
TGTGCCAGCTCACCTTACGTCACAACTAATGAAAAACTGTTTTTT	CASSPYVTTNEKLFF	TRBJ1-4	many	TRBV18	NA
TGTGCCAGCAGGGGGGGGGCAGCTTTCTCTGGAAACACCATATATTTT	CASRGGAAFSGNTIYF	TRBJ1-3	many	TRBV11-1	NA
TGTGCCAGCACCCACAGGGCTGGAAACACCATATATTTT	CASTHRAGNTIYF	TRBJ1-3	many	TRBV6-1	NA
TGTGCCAGCATCTTTCGGACTAGCGGAGACATAGATACGCAGTATTTT	CASIFRTSGDIDTQYF	TRBJ2-3	NA	TRBV7-8	TRBD2
TGTGCCAGCAGCACGACGACGAGCTCCTACAATGAGCAGTTCTTC	CASSTTTSSYNEQFF	TRBJ2-1	many	TRBV7-9	NA
TGTGCCAGCACCACGCCCGACGGGACATTGTTGCCGCGCCCTTACGAGCAGTACTTC	CASTTPDGTLLPRPYEQYF	TRBJ2-7	NA	TRBV2	NA
TGTGCCAGTAGTACAGGACAGGCTGAGCAGTTCTTC	CASSTGQAEQFF	TRBJ2-1	many	TRBV19	TRBD1